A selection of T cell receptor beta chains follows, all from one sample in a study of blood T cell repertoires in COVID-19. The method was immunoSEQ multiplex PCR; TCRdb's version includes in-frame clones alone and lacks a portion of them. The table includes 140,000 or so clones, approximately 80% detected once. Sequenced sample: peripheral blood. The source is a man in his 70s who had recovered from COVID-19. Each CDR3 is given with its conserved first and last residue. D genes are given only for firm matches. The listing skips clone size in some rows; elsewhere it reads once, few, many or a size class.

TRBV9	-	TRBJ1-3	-	CASSDRTGGSGNTIYF	TGTGCCAGCAGCGACCGGACCGGGGGATCTGGAAACACCATATATTTT
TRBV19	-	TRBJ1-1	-	CASSITGTPNTEAFF	TGTGCCAGTAGTATTACCGGGACACCGAACACTGAAGCTTTCTTT
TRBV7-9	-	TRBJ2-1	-	CASSFDAGITYNEQFF	TGTGCCAGCAGCTTTGACGCGGGCATAACCTACAATGAGCAGTTCTTC
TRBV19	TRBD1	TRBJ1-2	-	CASKAGGHDYGYTF	TGTGCCAGTAAGGCAGGGGGTCATGACTATGGCTACACCTTC
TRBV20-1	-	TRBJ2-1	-	CSASSQSGEQFF	TGCAGTGCTAGTTCACAAAGTGGCGAGCAGTTCTTC
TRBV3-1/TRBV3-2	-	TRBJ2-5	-	CASSLTRQETQYF	TGTGCCAGCAGCCTGACTAGACAAGAGACCCAGTACTTC
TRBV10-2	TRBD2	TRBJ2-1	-	CASITPSGSNEQFF	TGCGCCAGCATTACGCCTAGCGGGAGCAATGAGCAGTTCTTC
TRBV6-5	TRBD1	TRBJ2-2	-	CASRRRTGAAGELFF	TGTGCCAGTAGGCGTCGGACAGGGGCGGCCGGGGAGCTGTTTTTT
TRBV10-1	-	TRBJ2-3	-	CASSWDGSGTDTQYF	TGCGCCAGCAGTTGGGACGGGAGCGGGACAGATACGCAGTATTTT
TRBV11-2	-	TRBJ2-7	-	CASEGVGTYEQYF	TGTGCCAGCGAAGGGGTGGGCACCTACGAGCAGTACTTC
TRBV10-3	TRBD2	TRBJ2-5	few	CAISDEREPETQYF	TGTGCCATCAGTGACGAGCGGGAACCAGAGACCCAGTACTTC
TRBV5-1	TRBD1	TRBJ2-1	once	CASSLDPAGQGNNEQFF	TGCGCCAGCAGCTTGGACCCGGCCGGACAGGGTAATAATGAGCAGTTCTTC
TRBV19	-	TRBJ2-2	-	CASSIASRRNTGELFF	TGTGCCAGTAGTATAGCATCCCGGAGGAACACCGGGGAGCTGTTTTTT
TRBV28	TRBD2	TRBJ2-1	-	CASSPGLAGGSSYNEQFF	TGTGCCAGCAGCCCGGGACTAGCGGGAGGGAGCTCCTACAATGAGCAGTTCTTC
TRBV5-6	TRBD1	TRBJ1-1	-	CASSPGTGRTEAFF	TGTGCCAGCAGCCCGGGGACAGGGAGGACTGAAGCTTTCTTT
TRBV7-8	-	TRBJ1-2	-	CASSLSGAGYGYTF	TGTGCCAGCAGCTTGTCAGGGGCAGGCTATGGCTACACCTTC
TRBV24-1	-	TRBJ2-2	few	CATSDTGQGGSGELFF	TGTGCCACCAGTGATACCGGACAGGGAGGGTCCGGGGAGCTGTTTTTT
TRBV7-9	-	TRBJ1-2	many	CASSLDIYGYTF	TGTGCCAGCAGCCTCGACATCTATGGCTACACCTTC
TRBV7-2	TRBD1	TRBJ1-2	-	CASSLFEGQGYLYGYTF	TGTGCCAGCAGCTTATTCGAGGGACAGGGTTATCTCTATGGCTACACCTTC
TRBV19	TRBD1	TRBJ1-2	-	CASSPDREHGYTF	TGTGCCAGTAGCCCTGACAGGGAACATGGCTACACCTTC